This record looks at one TCR beta chain sequence and its context. The antigen is undetermined. Germline lookup yields CDR1 MNHEY and CDR2 SMNVEV (reference sequence). Trimming took 2 bases from V and 7 from J, leaving 3 bases between them. The CDR3 has 12 residues. This record belongs to a study of cytomegalovirus exposure and HLA in healthy donors. Regarding the study as a whole: The authors confirmed in vitro that a few CMV-associated chains were specific for CMV antigens. Sequences of the TCR beta chain were said to predict the HLA-A and HLA-B alleles of most subjects accurately.

Use of 60 Vbeta and 13 Jbeta primers characterized the PCR. Sequencing was performed with immunoSEQ multiplex PCR; in TCRdb, only in-frame clones are kept and a portion is missing. The listing records some 110,000 clones. Sequenced: PBMCs. This chain joins TRBV27 and TRBJ1-6; no definite D call. This clonotype was obtained from a man aged 25-45 years in good health and CMV-seronegative. Written as DNA, the CDR3 is TGTGCCAGCAGTTTACGGAATTCACCCCTCCACTTT. It specifies CASSLRNSPLHF.